The T cell receptor (beta chain) described here comes from a study of CXCR3-negative and CXCR3-positive naive CD8 T cells. General observations from the study: CXCR3-positive naive cells carried more hydrophobic TRB CDR3s than CXCR3-negative ones.

Germline-derived CDR1 and CDR2 are SGHRS and YFSETQ. The CDR3 loop spans 13 amino acids. Naive CD8+ T cells showed CD45RO-CCR7+CD27+CD95-. As concerns this clonotype: The antigen remains unidentified.

The TRB cDNA libraries were prepared by 5' RACE with UMI labels. No DNA is given; TCRdb re-called the 5' RACE reads and lists each CDR3 protein once. The data show under 110,000 distinct CDR3 sequences, and the top ten clones hold around 0.4%. The receptor comes from a human donor in good health. Some clones in this sample may be carry-over from other donors' samples. V is TRBV5-1 and J is TRBJ2-2. Specimen: naive CXCR3+ CD8+ T cells from blood. Subset indicated: CD45RO-CCR7+CD27+CD95- naive CD8+ T cells expressing CXCR3 (TNR3+). This CDR3 is CASSWRNTGELFF.